One and the same sample provided the 9 T cell receptor beta chains below, sequenced in a study of neoadjuvant anti-PD-1 for oral cavity cancer. Produced via immunoSEQ multiplex PCR; TCRdb's table is partial and in-frame only. The table includes around 62,000 clones, more than 60% detected once. Here the sequenced sample was PBMCs, taken before nivolumab (anti-PD-1) treatment. These TCRs come from a person between 40 and 79 years old with oral cavity squamous cell carcinoma.

The V call is TRBV5-4, the J call TRBJ1-1; perhaps TRBD1 as D (5 bases). Trimming removed 1 base from V and 4 bases from J, with 14 bases in between. The CDR3 loop spans 15 amino acids. Germline CDR1 is SGHNT and CDR2 is YYREEE (reference sequence). The CDR3 bases are TGTGCCAGCAGCTTGAACCGAGGGACGGGCACTGAAGCTTTCTTT. This codes for CASSLNRGTGTEAFF.

This chain connects TRBV19 to TRBJ1-3; D gene unclear. Germline-derived CDR1 and CDR2 are LNHDA and SQIVND (reference sequence). The length of the CDR3 is 15 residues. Trimming removed 0 bases at V and 0 bases at J, with 6 bases between. The CDR3 here is CASSIDSSSGNTIYF. The CDR3 bases are TGTGCCAGTAGTATAGACAGCAGCTCTGGAAACACCATATATTTT. Looking up the rest from reference TRBV19 and TRBJ1-3 gives the full variable domain: DGGITQSPKYLFRKEGQNVTLSCEQNLNHDAMYWYRQDPGQGLRLIYYSQIVNDFQKGDIAEGYSVSREKKESFPLTVTSAQKNPTAFYLCASSIDSSSGNTIYFGEGSWLTVV.

This chain connects TRBV19 to TRBJ1-1; 10 bases fit TRBD1. The length of the CDR3 is 15 residues. Trimming took 5 bases from V and 4 from J; bases not matched to a gene: 7. From germline, CDR1 is LNHDA and CDR2 SQIVND (reference sequence). CDR3 sequence reads: CASSYLTGGITEAFF. The CDR3 region has the DNA TGTGCCAGTAGTTACCTGACAGGGGGCATCACTGAAGCTTTCTTT.

The chain couples TRBV6-5 to TRBJ1-2; TRBD1 might be the D (5 bases). Deletions cut 4 bases from V and 2 bases from J, with 11 bases between. CDR1 is MNHEY, CDR2 SVGAGI, per germline. This CDR3 is built from 14 residues. The CDR3 is CASSWRGGNYGYTF. DNA for the CDR3: TGTGCCAGCAGTTGGAGGGGAGGAAACTATGGCTACACCTTC.

CDR3 protein: CASRIGPVGDEQFF. Here the CDR3 DNA reads TGTGCCAGCAGGATCGGGCCAGTTGGGGATGAGCAGTTCTTC. The V and J genes are TRBV6-5 and TRBJ2-1; D unclear. Trimming removed 6 bases at V and 8 bases at J, with 17 bases between. CDR1 MNHEY and CDR2 SVGAGI come from the germline V gene. CDR3 length: 14 residues.

V usage is TRBV9 and J usage is TRBJ1-2, with TRBD1 matching over 7 bases. This CDR3 is built from 13 residues. J was trimmed by 7 bases and V by 3 bases; bases with no gene match: 6. Germline V gene data show CDR1 as SGDLS and CDR2 as YYNGEE. CDR3 in DNA: TGTGCCAGCAGCGCATCGACAGGGCCTGGCTACACCTTC. Translation gives CASSASTGPGYTF. Combining the CDR3 with reference TRBV9 and TRBJ1-2 gives the whole variable domain DSGVTQTPKHLITATGQRVTLRCSPRSGDLSVYWYQQSLDQGLQFLIQYYNGEERAKGNILERFSAQQFPDLHSELNLSSLELGDSALYFCASSASTGPGYTFGSGTRLTVV.

V is TRBV19 and J is TRBJ1-6; TRBD1 agrees at 8 bases. Germline assignment: CDR1 LNHDA and CDR2 SQIVND (reference sequence). The CDR3 length is 16 residues. Unmatched junction bases numbered 8, after V lost 3 bases and J lost 7 bases. CDR3 sequence: CASSILHRGVNSPLHF. The CDR3 coding sequence is TGTGCCAGTAGTATCCTACACAGGGGGGTAAATTCACCCCTCCACTTT.

The V call is TRBV5-1, the J call TRBJ2-7; D call uncertain. V lost 0 bases and J lost 7, with 17 bases in between. This CDR3 contains 15 residues. Germline V gene lookup returns CDR1 SGHRS and CDR2 YFSETQ. The CDR3 protein is CASSLASALGVEQYF. The CDR3 DNA sequence: TGCGCCAGCAGCTTGGCCAGCGCACTCGGAGTGGAGCAGTACTTC.

The chain links TRBV2 to TRBJ1-1; D may be TRBD1 (5 bases). The CDR3 loop spans 13 amino acids. In germline, CDR1 is SNHLY, CDR2 FYNNEI. The V end lost 5 bases, the J end lost 4 bases, and 11 bases lay between the germline ends. In DNA, the CDR3 is TGTGCCAGCAGTACCGGGGGGAGCACTGAAGCTTTCTTT. Protein product: CASSTGGSTEAFF.